Following are 24 T cell receptor beta chains from one sample sequenced in a study of cytomegalovirus exposure and HLA in healthy donors. PCR primers comprised 60 Vbeta and 13 Jbeta primers. Repertoires were generated with immunoSEQ multiplex PCR, while TCRdb's copy carries only in-frame clones and drops some. The sample consists of under 250,000 clones, 70% to 80% of them appearing once. The sample comprised PBMCs. The receptors were gathered from a woman in her 30s in good health and CMV-seropositive.

This clone was observed a handful of times. The J gene is TRBJ2-7, the V gene TRBV29-1, with a possible D match to TRBD1 (6 bases). V lost 6 bases and J lost 5, with 11 bases in between. CDR1 and CDR2 from the germline V gene are SQVTM and ANQGSEA. The CDR3 sequence is 11 residues long. CDR3 sequence reads: CSVRQDHEQYF. The DNA for the CDR3 is TGCAGCGTCCGACAGGACCACGAGCAGTACTTC.

The chain joins TRBV9 to TRBJ2-5; 8 nucleotides match TRBD2. The germline CDR1 and CDR2 sequences are SGDLS and YYNGEE. V trimming: 4 bases; J trimming: 3 bases; junction bases outside the gene matches: 8. This CDR3 is built from 15 residues. The CDR3 DNA reads as TGTGCCAGCAGCCTCGGGGGGGGAATTAAAGAGACCCAGTACTTC. Protein sequence: CASSLGGGIKETQYF.

This clone has a handful of counts. This chain joins TRBV6-5 and TRBJ2-2; the D gene is possibly TRBD2 (6 bases). Germline CDR1 MNHEY, CDR2 SVGAGI. Trimming took 6 bases from V and 6 from J, leaving 11 bases between them. The CDR3 runs 13 residues. The DNA of the CDR3 is TGTGCCAGCAGCGGGGGAGAGGCCGGGGAGCTGTTTTTT. Protein product: CASSGGEAGELFF.

The chain carries TRBV6-1 and TRBJ1-2, with 7 bases that match TRBD1. CDR3 length: 14 amino acids. Germline V gene data show CDR1 as MNHNS and CDR2 as SASEGT. V gave up 6 bases and J gave up 4 bases; unmatched junction bases: 8. CDR3 nucleotides: TGTGCCAGCAGGGAGAGGGACAGTCTCTATGGCTACACCTTC. It specifies CASRERDSLYGYTF.

This clone has more than one count but fewer than ten. The gene calls are TRBV7-9 and TRBJ1-3; D uncertain. Trimming removed 0 bases at V and 4 bases at J, with 4 bases between. Germline values: CDR1 SEHNR, CDR2 FQNEAQ (reference sequence). The CDR3 totals 13 residues. CDR3 region: CASSLARGNTIYF. The CDR3 nucleotides read TGTGCCAGCAGCTTAGCACGGGGAAACACCATATATTTT.

V gene TRBV6-1 combines with J gene TRBJ1-6; the D gene is possibly TRBD1 (5 bases). Germline V lookup: CDR1 MNHNS, CDR2 SASEGT. V lost 2 bases, J lost 14 bases, and 19 bases lay in between. The CDR3 covers 15 residues. CDR3 bases: TGTGCCAGCAGTGAAAGGTGGCAGGGTAAACCCACCCTCCACTTT. Translation gives CASSERWQGKPTLHF.

The count of this clone is one. The J gene is TRBJ1-1, the V gene TRBV6-6, with TRBD1 as a possible D gene (5 bases). CDR1 and CDR2 (germline): MNHNY, SVGAGI (reference sequence). Trimming left V 5 bases short and J 5 bases short, with 9 bases between. This CDR3 contains 12 residues. CDR3 DNA: TGTGCCAGCAGTCCCCCAGGGACTGAAGCTTTCTTT. It codes for CASSPPGTEAFF.

This clone was seen once. CDR3 nucleotides: TGTGCCAGCAGCTTAGGTGGCTGGCAAGAGACCCAGTACTTC. This encodes CASSLGGWQETQYF. The chain combines TRBV7-8 with TRBJ2-5, with D unresolved. Germline assignment: CDR1 SGHVS and CDR2 FQNEAQ. Trimming removed 1 base at V and 2 bases at J, with 8 bases between. This CDR3 has 14 residues. The whole variable domain, filled in from reference TRBV7-8 and TRBJ2-5, reads GAGVSQSPRYKVAKRGQDVALRCDPISGHVSLFWYQQALGQGPEFLTYFQNEAQLDKSGLPSDRFFAERPEGSVSTLKIQRTQQEDSAVYLCASSLGGWQETQYFGPGTRLLVL.

The chain couples TRBV5-6 to TRBJ2-4; no clear D gene. The CDR3 contains 13 residues. Germline V gene sequence: CDR1 SGHDT, CDR2 YYEEEE. With 1 base removed from V and 3 bases from J, the gap between germline ends came to 5 bases. Here the CDR3 reads CASSLIGKNIQYF. CDR3 sequence (DNA): TGTGCCAGCAGCTTGATCGGCAAAAACATTCAGTACTTC.

The V call is TRBV4-3, the J call TRBJ1-2; the D is unclear. CDR3 length: 14 residues. Deletions cut 0 bases from V and 3 bases from J, with 8 bases between. Germline CDR1 LGHNA, CDR2 YSLEER. Here the CDR3 reads CASSQDAGYYGYTF. The CDR3 DNA reads TGCGCCAGCAGCCAAGATGCGGGTTACTATGGCTACACCTTC.

The V and J genes are TRBV7-6 and TRBJ2-6; D unclear. Per the germline V gene, CDR1 is SGHVS and CDR2 is FNYEAQ. The CDR3 extends over 14 amino acids. Trimming removed 5 bases from V and 4 bases from J, with 9 bases in between. The CDR3 bases are TGTGCCAGCAGCCCTAGAGTGGGGGCCAACGTCCTGACTTTC. Residues: CASSPRVGANVLTF. The full variable domain, completed using reference TRBV7-6 and TRBJ2-6, is GAGVSQSPRYKVTKRGQDVALRCDPISGHVSLYWYRQALGQGPEFLTYFNYEAQQDKSGLPNDRFSAERPEGSISTLTIQRTEQRDSAMYRCASSPRVGANVLTFGAGSRLTVL.

J is TRBJ2-1 and V is TRBV18, with 7 bases that match TRBD2. The ends lost 4 bases at V and 9 bases at J; junction bases unmatched: 6. Looked up from germline, CDR1 is KGHSH and CDR2 is LQKENI. The CDR3 totals 13 residues. CDR3 residues: CASSRGGEGEQFF. For the CDR3, the DNA is TGTGCCAGCTCACGCGGCGGGGAGGGTGAGCAGTTCTTC. Combining the CDR3 with reference TRBV18 and TRBJ2-1 gives the whole variable domain NAGVMQNPRHLVRRRGQEARLRCSPMKGHSHVYWYRQLPEEGLKFMVYLQKENIIDESGMPKERFSAEFPKEGPSILRIQQVVRGDSAAYFCASSRGGEGEQFFGPGTRLTVL.

The rearrangement uses TRBV27 and TRBJ2-1, with TRBD2 matching over 13 bases. The CDR3 runs to 15 residues. The germline CDR1 and CDR2 sequences are MNHEY and SMNVEV (reference sequence). Germline trimming cut 5 bases from V and 8 bases from J; bases unmatched to any gene: 6. DNA of the CDR3: TGTGCCAGCAGTACCCGGACTAGCGGGAGATATGAGCAGTTCTTC. Translating it yields CASSTRTSGRYEQFF.

V gene TRBV7-8 combines with J gene TRBJ1-4; no firm D call. The CDR3 is made up of 12 amino acids. The V end was cut by 5 bases, the J end by 5 bases, with 6 bases between. Germline assignment: CDR1 SGHVS and CDR2 FQNEAQ. CDR3 coding DNA: TGTGCCAGCAGCCCGCGAAATGAAAAACTGTTTTTT. Residues: CASSPRNEKLFF.

This chain links TRBV5-1 with TRBJ2-3; D might be TRBD2 (6 bases). The CDR3 is made up of 15 amino acids. Germline V gene lookup returns CDR1 SGHRS and CDR2 YFSETQ. V was pared by 3 bases and J by 0 bases, with 11 bases between. The DNA of the CDR3 is TGCGCCAGCAGCTCCCGGGACTTTAGCACAGATACGCAGTATTTT. It specifies CASSSRDFSTDTQYF.

As DNA, the CDR3 is TGTGCCAGCAGCTTAGAGGGAGGACCCCGCATGGATACGCAGTATTTT. It is translated as CASSLEGGPRMDTQYF. V gene TRBV7-2 combines with J gene TRBJ2-3, with D maybe TRBD2 (6 bases). Germline lookup yields CDR1 SGHTA and CDR2 FQGNSA. Trimming removed 1 base at V and 6 bases at J, with 17 bases between. The CDR3 is made up of 16 amino acids.

The gene calls are TRBV9 and TRBJ2-3; D may be TRBD2 (6 bases). The germline V and J ends were trimmed by 7 bases and 2 bases, with 14 bases remaining between them. The CDR3 contains 14 residues. The germline V gene encodes CDR1 SGDLS and CDR2 YYNGEE. CDR3 nucleotides: TGTGCCAGCGCGAGACTAGAAACCACAGATACGCAGTATTTT. This codes for CASARLETTDTQYF.

CDR3 DNA sequence: TGTGCCAGCAGCTCAGGGGCCACCTACGAGCAGTACTTC. Its translation is CASSSGATYEQYF. This chain joins TRBV11-3 and TRBJ2-7; a possible D gene is TRBD1 (6 bases). V lost 4 bases and J lost 2, with 9 bases in between. The CDR3 consists of 13 residues. Germline CDR1 is SGHNT and CDR2 is YENEEA.

The chain is built from TRBV30 and TRBJ2-7, with D perhaps TRBD1 (7 bases). The CDR3 sequence is 14 residues long. V gave up 2 bases and J gave up 2 bases, with 13 bases separating them. CDR1 is GTSNPN and CDR2 is SVGIG in the germline V gene (reference sequence). CDR3 DNA sequence: TGTGCCTGGAGTCAGGGGGGTACAGCCTACGAGCAGTACTTC. The encoded protein is CAWSQGGTAYEQYF.

The chain is built from TRBV7-2 and TRBJ2-3, with TRBD2 identical over 9 bases. The CDR3 has 19 amino acids. Germline V gene sequence: CDR1 SGHTA, CDR2 FQGNSA. J lost 0 bases, V lost 4 bases, and 14 bases had no gene match. For the CDR3, the DNA is TGTGCCAGCAGCTCTTATAGCGGGGGAGGATCTAGAAGCACAGATACGCAGTATTTT. Protein: CASSSYSGGGSRSTDTQYF.

This clone showed up just once. The chain couples TRBV25-1 to TRBJ2-5, with TRBD1 matching 9 bases. V lost 5 bases, J lost 3 bases, and 7 bases stayed unmatched. The CDR3 sequence is 15 residues long. The germline V gene has CDR1 MGHDK and CDR2 SYGVNS. DNA of the CDR3: TGTGCCAGCAGTACCCCGGGACAGGGTAAAGAGACCCAGTACTTC. Protein product: CASSTPGQGKETQYF.

This chain links TRBV13 with TRBJ2-1, with TRBD2 matching over 11 bases. This CDR3 spans 12 amino acids. J was trimmed by 15 bases and V by 7 bases; bases with no gene match: 8. Per germline, CDR1 PRHDT and CDR2 FYEKMQ (reference sequence). In nucleotides, the CDR3 is TGTGCCAGCAAAAAGACTAGCGGGATAGTGTTCTTC. This codes for CASKKTSGIVFF.

The chain is built from TRBV2 and TRBJ1-5, with D unclear. Germline-derived CDR1 and CDR2 are SNHLY and FYNNEI. Trimming left V 7 bases short and J 9 bases short, with 28 bases between. This CDR3 is 17 amino acids long. CDR3 in amino acids: CASTPRNARVMGGPQHF. In nucleotides, the CDR3 is TGTGCCAGCACACCGAGGAACGCCAGAGTTATGGGTGGGCCCCAGCATTTT. Using reference TRBV2 and TRBJ1-5 for the parts outside the CDR3, the full variable domain is EPEVTQTPSHQVTQMGQEVILRCVPISNHLYFYWYRQILGQKVEFLVSFYNNEISEKSEIFDDQFSVERPDGSNFTLKIRSTKLEDSAMYFCASTPRNARVMGGPQHFGDGTRLSIL.

This clone came up once. The rearrangement joins TRBV11-2 to TRBJ1-2, with a possible D match to TRBD1 (5 bases). CDR1 is SGHAT, CDR2 FQNNGV, per germline. CDR3 length equals 14 residues. The V end was cut by 6 bases, the J end by 2 bases, with 13 bases between. This CDR3 reads CASRPVKGNYGYTF. For the CDR3, the DNA is TGTGCCAGCAGACCAGTTAAGGGGAACTATGGCTACACCTTC.